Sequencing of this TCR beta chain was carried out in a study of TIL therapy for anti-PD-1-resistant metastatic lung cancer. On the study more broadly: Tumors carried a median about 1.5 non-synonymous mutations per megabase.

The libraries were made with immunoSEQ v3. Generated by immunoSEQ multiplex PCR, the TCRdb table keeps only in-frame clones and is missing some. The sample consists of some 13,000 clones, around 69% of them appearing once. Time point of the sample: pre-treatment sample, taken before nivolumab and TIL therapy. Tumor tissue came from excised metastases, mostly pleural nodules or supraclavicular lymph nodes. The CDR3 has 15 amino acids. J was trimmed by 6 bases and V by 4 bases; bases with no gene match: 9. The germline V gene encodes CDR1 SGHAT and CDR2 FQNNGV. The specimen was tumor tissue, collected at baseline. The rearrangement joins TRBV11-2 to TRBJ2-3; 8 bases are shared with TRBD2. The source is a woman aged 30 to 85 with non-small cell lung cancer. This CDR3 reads CASSSEGLVFDTQYF. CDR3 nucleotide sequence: TGTGCCAGCAGCTCGGAGGGACTAGTTTTTGATACGCAGTATTTT.